This passage covers 18 T cell receptor beta chains from one sample sequenced in a study of cytomegalovirus exposure and HLA in healthy donors. Primers: 60 Vbeta forward and 13 Jbeta reverse. Data came from immunoSEQ multiplex PCR; TCRdb stores just in-frame clones and leaves some out. Here the sample spans 55,000 to 80,000 clones, approximately 82% being singletons. Source material: PBMCs. These receptor sequences come from a man aged 18-30 years in good health and CMV-seronegative.

This chain joins TRBV19 and TRBJ2-1, with a tentative D call TRBD2 (5 bases). This CDR3 comprises 14 residues. V lost 4 bases, J lost 3 bases, and 10 bases lay in between. Germline assignment: CDR1 LNHDA and CDR2 SQIVND (reference sequence). The CDR3 spells CASSTSAGYNEQFF. CDR3 DNA sequence: TGTGCCAGTAGTACGTCCGCGGGCTACAATGAGCAGTTCTTC.

The rearrangement joins TRBV27 to TRBJ2-3; no clear D gene. The CDR3 contains 14 residues. The ends were cut back, 2 bases at V and 4 bases at J, with 10 bases in the middle. The germline V gene has CDR1 MNHEY and CDR2 SMNVEV (reference sequence). DNA for the CDR3: TGTGCCAGCAGTTTACGGGTTAGTTCAGATACGCAGTATTTT. Amino acids: CASSLRVSSDTQYF.

V gene TRBV6-5 combines with J gene TRBJ1-3; 7 bases line up with TRBD1. V lost 5 bases and J lost 0; bases outside the gene matches: 4. Germline V CDR1 and CDR2: MNHEY, SVGAGI. This CDR3 contains 15 residues. The CDR3 DNA follows: TGTGCCAGCAGTACACAGGGGATCTCTGGAAACACCATATATTTT. Its translation: CASSTQGISGNTIYF.

The chain has TRBV7-2 and TRBJ1-2; D remains ambiguous. The CDR3 runs 14 residues. Germline V gene data show CDR1 as SGHTA and CDR2 as FQGNSA. V lost 5 bases and J lost 4, with 14 bases in between. As DNA, the CDR3 is TGTGCCAGCAGCCCGTCTCTAGGGAGCTATGGCTACACCTTC. Protein product: CASSPSLGSYGYTF.

The table lists this clone with a count of one. The chain is built from TRBV7-3 and TRBJ2-3; 9 nucleotides line up with TRBD2. The CDR3 runs to 14 residues. The germline V gene encodes CDR1 SGHTA and CDR2 FQGTGA. Trimming cost V 5 bases and J 5 bases; bases outside gene matches: 5. CDR3 amino acids: CASSASGGRDTQYF. DNA for the CDR3: TGTGCCAGCAGCGCAAGCGGGGGGCGAGATACGCAGTATTTT.

The chain joins TRBV5-1 to TRBJ1-5, with 8 bases identical to TRBD1. CDR1 and CDR2 (germline): SGHRS, YFSETQ. The CDR3 consists of 14 residues. The J segment lost 4 bases and the V segment lost 4 bases, leaving 4 bases of the junction unmatched. CDR3 loop: CASSPGQGNQPQHF. The CDR3 DNA reads as TGCGCCAGCAGCCCTGGACAGGGTAATCAGCCCCAGCATTTT. The whole variable domain, remainder taken from reference TRBV5-1 and TRBJ1-5, is KAGVTQTPRYLIKTRGQQVTLSCSPISGHRSVSWYQQTPGQGLQFLFEYFSETQRNKGNFPGRFSGRQFSNSRSEMNVSTLELGDSALYLCASSPGQGNQPQHFGDGTRLSIL.

This clone was seen more than once but under ten times. The chain employs TRBV6-5 and TRBJ1-1; D gene unclear. Looked up from germline, CDR1 is MNHEY and CDR2 is SVGAGI. This CDR3 contains 14 residues. V dropped 2 bases and J dropped 1 base, with 8 bases sitting between them. The CDR3 sequence: CASSYDTWNTEAFF. The CDR3 region has the DNA TGTGCCAGCAGTTACGACACATGGAACACTGAAGCTTTCTTT.

V gene TRBV6-5 combines with J gene TRBJ2-2; D remains unclear. Looked up from germline, CDR1 is MNHEY and CDR2 is SVGAGI. This CDR3 has 12 amino acids. V was trimmed by 1 base and J by 8 bases, leaving 5 bases between them. CDR3 protein: CASSYFNGELFF. Here the CDR3 DNA reads TGTGCCAGCAGTTACTTCAATGGGGAGCTGTTTTTT.

This clone was counted a single time. V usage is TRBV10-3 and J usage is TRBJ1-1; D gene uncertain. CDR1 is ENHRY and CDR2 is SYGVKD in the germline V gene. V was shortened by 4 bases and J by 0 bases, with 12 bases between the two germline ends. The CDR3 has 15 amino acids. CDR3 amino acids: CAISGVEVMNTEAFF. The CDR3 nucleotides read TGTGCCATCAGTGGTGTGGAGGTTATGAACACTGAAGCTTTCTTT.

The gene calls are TRBV28 and TRBJ1-5; no clear D gene. Germline loops: CDR1 MDHEN, CDR2 SYDVKM. The CDR3 length is 11 residues. Trimming removed 6 bases from V and 9 bases from J, with 9 bases in between. The CDR3 sequence: CASSPGSPQHF. The CDR3 region has the DNA TGTGCCAGCAGCCCGGGGTCGCCCCAGCATTTT.

Only a few counts were recorded for this clone. V usage is TRBV28 and J usage is TRBJ1-4; 10 bases match TRBD1. This CDR3 spans 15 amino acids. The germline V gene has CDR1 MDHEN and CDR2 SYDVKM. Losses at the gene ends were 1 base for V and 6 bases for J; bases not matched to a gene: 2. CDR3 residues: CASSLLGQGDEKLFF. The CDR3 DNA is TGTGCCAGCAGTTTATTAGGACAGGGGGATGAAAAACTGTTTTTT.

A single count supports this clone. The chain combines TRBV2 with TRBJ2-7, with D possibly being TRBD1 (6 bases). V lost 3 bases, J lost 1 base, and 13 bases lay in between. Germline values: CDR1 SNHLY, CDR2 FYNNEI. The CDR3 extends over 15 amino acids. The CDR3 DNA sequence: TGTGCCAGCAGTGATAGGCAGGGGATATCCTACGAGCAGTACTTC. Its protein product is CASSDRQGISYEQYF.

The chain joins TRBV2 to TRBJ1-4, with D tentatively TRBD1 (6 bases). Germline V CDR1 and CDR2: SNHLY, FYNNEI. Trimming took 5 bases from V and 0 from J, leaving 10 bases between them. The CDR3 is 15 residues long. CDR3 sequence reads: CASSLQGPTNEKLFF. The CDR3 nucleotides read TGTGCCAGCAGTTTACAGGGCCCAACTAATGAAAAACTGTTTTTT.

V and J are TRBV5-1 and TRBJ2-4, with 9 bases matching TRBD2. Germline V gene sequence: CDR1 SGHRS, CDR2 YFSETQ. This CDR3 comprises 19 residues. Trimming removed 4 bases from V and 3 bases from J; junction bases left unmatched: 17. The CDR3 sequence is CASSLQPLAGDYGKNIQYF. As DNA, the CDR3 is TGCGCCAGCAGCCTACAACCCTTAGCGGGAGACTACGGCAAAAACATTCAGTACTTC.

The genes are TRBV5-5 and TRBJ2-1; a possible D gene is TRBD1 (6 bases). This CDR3 has 13 amino acids. Trimming left V 0 bases short and J 16 bases short, with 17 bases between. Germline values: CDR1 SGHKS, CDR2 YYEKEE (reference sequence). The CDR3 nucleotides read TGTGCCAGCAGCTTGGGACAGGAAAGGCGGGCTTTCTTC. Its protein product is CASSLGQERRAFF.

The chain employs TRBV5-1 and TRBJ1-1, with TRBD1 matching over 7 bases. CDR1 is SGHRS, CDR2 YFSETQ, per germline. Trimming at V came to 4 bases and at J to 1 base, leaving 4 bases not matched to a gene. The CDR3 runs to 14 residues. The CDR3 DNA reads TGCGCCAGCAGCGTGACAGGGAGGAACACTGAAGCTTTCTTT. Protein product: CASSVTGRNTEAFF.

V and J are TRBV30 and TRBJ2-5; no clear D gene. The germline CDR1 and CDR2 sequences are GTSNPN and SVGIG (reference sequence). Trimming removed 3 bases at V and 0 bases at J, with 20 bases between. This CDR3 contains 17 residues. DNA of the CDR3: TGTGCCTGGAGCTTAATCCGACTTGACTCGTACCAAGAGACCCAGTACTTC. As protein: CAWSLIRLDSYQETQYF.

The V call is TRBV6-1, the J call TRBJ1-5; D may be TRBD1 (6 bases). The CDR3 has 15 residues. Per the germline V gene, CDR1 is MNHNS and CDR2 is SASEGT. Trimming stripped 0 bases from V and 4 bases from J, with 10 bases between. In nucleotides, the CDR3 is TGTGCCAGCAGTGAAGCGGGGGCGGTGAATCAGCCCCAGCATTTT. It is translated as CASSEAGAVNQPQHF.